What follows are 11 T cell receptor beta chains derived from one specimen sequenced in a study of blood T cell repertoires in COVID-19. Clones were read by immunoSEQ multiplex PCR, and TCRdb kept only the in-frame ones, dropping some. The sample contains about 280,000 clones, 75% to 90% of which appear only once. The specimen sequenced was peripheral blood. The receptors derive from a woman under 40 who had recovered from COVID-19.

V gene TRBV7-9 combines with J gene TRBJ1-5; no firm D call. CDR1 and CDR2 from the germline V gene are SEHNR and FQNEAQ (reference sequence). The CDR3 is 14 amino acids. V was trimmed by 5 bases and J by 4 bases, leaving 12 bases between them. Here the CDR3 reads CASSISTGNQPQHF. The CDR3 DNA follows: TGTGCCAGCAGCATATCGACGGGGAATCAGCCCCAGCATTTT.

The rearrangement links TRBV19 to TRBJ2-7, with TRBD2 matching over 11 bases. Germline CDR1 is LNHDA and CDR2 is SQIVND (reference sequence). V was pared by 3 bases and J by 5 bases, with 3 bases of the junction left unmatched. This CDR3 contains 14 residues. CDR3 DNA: TGTGCCAGTAGTATTACTAGCGGGGGCCACGAGCAGTACTTC. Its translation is CASSITSGGHEQYF. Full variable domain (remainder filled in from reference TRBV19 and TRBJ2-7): DGGITQSPKYLFRKEGQNVTLSCEQNLNHDAMYWYRQDPGQGLRLIYYSQIVNDFQKGDIAEGYSVSREKKESFPLTVTSAQKNPTAFYLCASSITSGGHEQYFGPGTRLTVT.

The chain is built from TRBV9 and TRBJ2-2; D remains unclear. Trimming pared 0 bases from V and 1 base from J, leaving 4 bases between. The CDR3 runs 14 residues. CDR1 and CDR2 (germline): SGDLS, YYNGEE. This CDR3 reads CASSVGQNTGELFF. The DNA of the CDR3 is TGTGCCAGCAGCGTAGGGCAGAACACCGGGGAGCTGTTTTTT.

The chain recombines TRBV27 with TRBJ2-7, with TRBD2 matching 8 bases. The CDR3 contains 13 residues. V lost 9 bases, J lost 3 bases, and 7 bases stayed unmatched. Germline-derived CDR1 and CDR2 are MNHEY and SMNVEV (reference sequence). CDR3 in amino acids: CARGIAGCYEQYF. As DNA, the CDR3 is TGTGCCAGGGGGATAGCGGGGTGCTACGAGCAGTACTTC.

This CDR3 reads CASGDRDRAADTQYF. DNA of the CDR3: TGTGCCAGCGGCGACCGGGACAGGGCCGCAGATACGCAGTATTTT. The V and J genes are TRBV7-9 and TRBJ2-3, with 9 bases identical to TRBD1. Germline-derived CDR1 and CDR2 are SEHNR and FQNEAQ (reference sequence). The CDR3 contains 15 residues. J gave up 4 bases and V 8 bases, and 10 bases lay outside the gene matches.

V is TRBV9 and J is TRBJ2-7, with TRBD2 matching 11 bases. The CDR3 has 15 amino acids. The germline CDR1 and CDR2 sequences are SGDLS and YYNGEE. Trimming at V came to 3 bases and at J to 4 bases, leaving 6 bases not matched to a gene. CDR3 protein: CASSAFGTSGYEQYF. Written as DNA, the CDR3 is TGTGCCAGCAGCGCCTTCGGGACTAGCGGATACGAGCAGTACTTC.

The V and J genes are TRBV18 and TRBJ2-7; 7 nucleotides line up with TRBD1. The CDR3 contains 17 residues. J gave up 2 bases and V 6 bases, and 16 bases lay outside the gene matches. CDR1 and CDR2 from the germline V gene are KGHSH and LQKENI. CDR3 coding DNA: TGTGCCAGCTCTCACTCCGATCCCGGGACAGAGGCCTACGAGCAGTACTTC. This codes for CASSHSDPGTEAYEQYF.

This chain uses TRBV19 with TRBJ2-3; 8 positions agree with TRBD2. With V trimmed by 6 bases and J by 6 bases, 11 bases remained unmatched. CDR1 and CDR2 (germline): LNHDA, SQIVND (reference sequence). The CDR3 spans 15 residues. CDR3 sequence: CASRTSGFEGDTQYF. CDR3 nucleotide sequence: TGTGCCAGTAGAACTAGCGGTTTTGAGGGGGATACGCAGTATTTT.

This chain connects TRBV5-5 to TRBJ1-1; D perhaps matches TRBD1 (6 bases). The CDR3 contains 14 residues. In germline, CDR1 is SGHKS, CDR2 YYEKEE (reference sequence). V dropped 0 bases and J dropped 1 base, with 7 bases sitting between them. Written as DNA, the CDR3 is TGTGCCAGCAGCTTGGACAGGGCGAACACTGAAGCTTTCTTT. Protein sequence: CASSLDRANTEAFF.

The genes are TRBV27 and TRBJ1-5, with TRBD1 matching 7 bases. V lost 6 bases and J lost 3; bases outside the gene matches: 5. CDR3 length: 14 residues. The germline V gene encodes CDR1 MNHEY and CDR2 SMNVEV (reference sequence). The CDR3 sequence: CASSRTGDNQPQHF. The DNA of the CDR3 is TGTGCCAGCAGCCGGACAGGAGACAATCAGCCCCAGCATTTT.

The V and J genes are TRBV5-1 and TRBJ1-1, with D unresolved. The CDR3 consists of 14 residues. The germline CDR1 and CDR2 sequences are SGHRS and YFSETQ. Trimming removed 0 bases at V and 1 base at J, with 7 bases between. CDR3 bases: TGCGCCAGCAGCTTGGCGTACGGGAACACTGAAGCTTTCTTT. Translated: CASSLAYGNTEAFF.